This T cell receptor beta chain stems from a study of early T cells in non-severe SARS-CoV-2 infection. Across the study: The authors sequenced bulk RNA from unsorted whole blood, leaving chains unpaired. Study observations and caveats: In VDJdb matching, anti-spike CD8 responses were favored while private and CD4 specificities went missing.

A note on this clonotype: Its matching antigen is unknown.

This CDR3 is built from 14 residues. V was cut by 6 bases and J by 6 bases, with 17 bases left in between. Germline V gene data show CDR1 as LNHDA and CDR2 as SQIVND (reference sequence). Unique molecular identifiers were attached to individual cDNA molecules. From the 5' RACE reads, TCRdb called clonotypes with MiXCR, one entry per CDR3 protein. The sample has tens of thousands of distinct CDR3 sequences, roughly 6.1% seen once. The receptor's source is an adult who was a healthcare worker with PCR-confirmed SARS-CoV-2 infection or an uninfected control (not recorded which). The V call is TRBV19, the J call TRBJ1-1; D may be TRBD1 (6 bases). The sample in question was whole blood, obtained at baseline. The DNA of the CDR3 is TGTGCCAGTAGCCCGATATGGGGGCTCCCTGAAGCTTTCTTT. Translation gives CASSPIWGLPEAFF.